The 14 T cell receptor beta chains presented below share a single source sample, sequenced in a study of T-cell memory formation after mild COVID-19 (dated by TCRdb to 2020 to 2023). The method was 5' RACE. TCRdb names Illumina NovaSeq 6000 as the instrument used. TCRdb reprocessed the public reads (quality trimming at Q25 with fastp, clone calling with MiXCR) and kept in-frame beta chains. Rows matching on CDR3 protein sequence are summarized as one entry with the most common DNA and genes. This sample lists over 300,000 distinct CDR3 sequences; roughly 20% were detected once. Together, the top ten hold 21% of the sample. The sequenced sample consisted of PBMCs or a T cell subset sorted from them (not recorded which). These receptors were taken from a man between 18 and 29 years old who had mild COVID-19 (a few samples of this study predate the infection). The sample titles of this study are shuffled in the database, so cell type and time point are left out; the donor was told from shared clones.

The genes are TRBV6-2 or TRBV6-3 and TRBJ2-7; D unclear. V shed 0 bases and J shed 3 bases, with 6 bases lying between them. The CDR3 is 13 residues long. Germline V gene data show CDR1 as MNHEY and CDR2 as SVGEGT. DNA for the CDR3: TGTGCCAGCAGTTACTCGAAGGTCTACGAGCAGTACTTC. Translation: CASSYSKVYEQYF.

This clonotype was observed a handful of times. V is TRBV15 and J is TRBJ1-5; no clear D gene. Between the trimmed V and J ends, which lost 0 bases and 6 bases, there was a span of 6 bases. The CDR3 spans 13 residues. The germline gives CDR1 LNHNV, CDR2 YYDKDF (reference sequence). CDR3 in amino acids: CATSREGSQPQHF. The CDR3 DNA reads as TGTGCCACCAGCAGAGAGGGGAGTCAGCCCCAGCATTTT. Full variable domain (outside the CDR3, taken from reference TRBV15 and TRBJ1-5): DAMVIQNPRYQVTQFGKPVTLSCSQTLNHNVMYWYQQKSSQAPKLLFHYYDKDFNNEADTPDNFQSRRPNTSFCFLDIRSPGLGDTAMYLCATSREGSQPQHFGDGTRLSIL.

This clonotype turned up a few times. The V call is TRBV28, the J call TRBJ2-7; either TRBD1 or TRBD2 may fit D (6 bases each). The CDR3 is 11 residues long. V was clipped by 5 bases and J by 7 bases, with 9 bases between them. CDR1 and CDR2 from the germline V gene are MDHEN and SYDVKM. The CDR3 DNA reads TGTGCCAGCAGTAGAGGGGGGGAGCAGTACGTC. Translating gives CASSRGGEQYV.

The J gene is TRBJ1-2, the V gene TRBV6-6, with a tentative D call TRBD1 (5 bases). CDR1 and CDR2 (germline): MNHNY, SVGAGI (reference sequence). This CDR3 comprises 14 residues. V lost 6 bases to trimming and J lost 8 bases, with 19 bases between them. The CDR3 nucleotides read TGTGCCAGCAGCCCAGCGGGGGATCTGGAGGGCTACACCTTC. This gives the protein CASSPAGDLEGYTF.

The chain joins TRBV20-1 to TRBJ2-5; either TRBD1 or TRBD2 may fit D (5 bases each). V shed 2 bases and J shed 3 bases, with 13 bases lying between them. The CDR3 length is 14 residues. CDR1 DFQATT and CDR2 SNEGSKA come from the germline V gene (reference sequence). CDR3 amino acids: CSARSQRGEETQYF. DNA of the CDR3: TGCAGTGCTAGAAGTCAAAGGGGAGAAGAGACCCAGTACTTC.

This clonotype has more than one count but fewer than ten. The CDR3 nucleotides are TGTGCCAGCAGCGTAACTAGCGGGGGGTCCGCGTCAGAGACCCAGTACTTC. Translated: CASSVTSGGSASETQYF. The V and J genes are TRBV9 and TRBJ2-5; 12 nucleotides agree with TRBD2. The germline CDR1 and CDR2 sequences are SGDLS and YYNGEE. Trimming removed 1 base from V and 4 bases from J; junction bases left unmatched: 8. The CDR3 has 17 residues. Full variable domain (missing parts from reference TRBV9 and TRBJ2-5): DSGVTQTPKHLITATGQRVTLRCSPRSGDLSVYWYQQSLDQGLQFLIQYYNGEERAKGNILERFSAQQFPDLHSELNLSSLELGDSALYFCASSVTSGGSASETQYFGPGTRLLVL.

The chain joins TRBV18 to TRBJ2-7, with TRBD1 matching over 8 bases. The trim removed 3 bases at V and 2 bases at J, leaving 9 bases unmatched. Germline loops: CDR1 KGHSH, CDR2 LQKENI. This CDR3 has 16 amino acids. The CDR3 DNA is TGTGCCAGCTCACCGACAGGGGATCACCTCCCCTACGAGCAGTACTTC. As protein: CASSPTGDHLPYEQYF. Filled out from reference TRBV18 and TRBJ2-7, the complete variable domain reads NAGVMQNPRHLVRRRGQEARLRCSPMKGHSHVYWYRQLPEEGLKFMVYLQKENIIDESGMPKERFSAEFPKEGPSILRIQQVVRGDSAAYFCASSPTGDHLPYEQYFGPGTRLTVT.

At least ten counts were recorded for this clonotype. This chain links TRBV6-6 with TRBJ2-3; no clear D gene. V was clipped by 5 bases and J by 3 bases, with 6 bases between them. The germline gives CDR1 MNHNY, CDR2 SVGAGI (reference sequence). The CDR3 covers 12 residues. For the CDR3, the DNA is TGTGCCAGCAGTAGGCAAACAGATACGCAGTATTTT. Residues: CASSRQTDTQYF.

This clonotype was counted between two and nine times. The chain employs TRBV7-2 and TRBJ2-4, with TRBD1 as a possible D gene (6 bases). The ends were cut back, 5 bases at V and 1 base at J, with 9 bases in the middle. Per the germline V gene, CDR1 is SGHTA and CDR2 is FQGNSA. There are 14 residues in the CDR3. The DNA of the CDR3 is TGTGCCAGCAGCCGAGACAGGGCCAAAAACATTCAGTACTTC. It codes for CASSRDRAKNIQYF.

DNA of the CDR3: TGCGCCAGCGCGCAGCCAGGGCCCTTGGGGGGGCTCGCGAACACCGGGGAGCTGTTTTTT. This codes for CASAQPGPLGGLANTGELFF. The chain links TRBV4-3 to TRBJ2-2; possibly TRBD2 for D (7 bases). The CDR3 loop spans 20 amino acids. Trimming pared 8 bases from V and 0 bases from J, leaving 28 bases between. Looked up from germline, CDR1 is LGHNA and CDR2 is YSLEER.

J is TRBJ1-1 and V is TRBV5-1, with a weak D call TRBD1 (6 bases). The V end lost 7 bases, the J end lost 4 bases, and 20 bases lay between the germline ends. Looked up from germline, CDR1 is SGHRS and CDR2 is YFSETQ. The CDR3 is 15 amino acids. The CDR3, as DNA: TGCGCCAGCGCCCGGGGGGTGGGGGCTGGCACTGAAGCTTTCTTT. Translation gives CASARGVGAGTEAFF.

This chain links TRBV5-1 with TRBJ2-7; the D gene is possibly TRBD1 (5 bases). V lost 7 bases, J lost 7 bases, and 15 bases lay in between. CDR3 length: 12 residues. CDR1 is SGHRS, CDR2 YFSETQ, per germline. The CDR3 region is CASCSGIREQYV. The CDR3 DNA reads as TGCGCCAGCTGTTCAGGGATACGGGAGCAGTACGTC.

The CDR3 loop reads CASRPGSGDTQYF. The CDR3, as DNA: TGCGCCAGCAGGCCCGGTTCGGGAGATACGCAGTATTTT. The gene calls are TRBV5-1 and TRBJ2-3, with D hard to call. Trimming took 5 bases from V and 5 from J, leaving 12 bases between them. CDR1 is SGHRS, CDR2 YFSETQ, per germline. This CDR3 has 13 amino acids.

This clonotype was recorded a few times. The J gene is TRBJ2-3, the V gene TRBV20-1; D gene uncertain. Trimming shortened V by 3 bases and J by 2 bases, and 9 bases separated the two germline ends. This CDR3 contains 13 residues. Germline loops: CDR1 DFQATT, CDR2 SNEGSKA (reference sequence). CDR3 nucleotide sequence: TGCAGTGCTAGTGGGGTATACACAGATACGCAGTATTTT. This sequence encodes CSASGVYTDTQYF.